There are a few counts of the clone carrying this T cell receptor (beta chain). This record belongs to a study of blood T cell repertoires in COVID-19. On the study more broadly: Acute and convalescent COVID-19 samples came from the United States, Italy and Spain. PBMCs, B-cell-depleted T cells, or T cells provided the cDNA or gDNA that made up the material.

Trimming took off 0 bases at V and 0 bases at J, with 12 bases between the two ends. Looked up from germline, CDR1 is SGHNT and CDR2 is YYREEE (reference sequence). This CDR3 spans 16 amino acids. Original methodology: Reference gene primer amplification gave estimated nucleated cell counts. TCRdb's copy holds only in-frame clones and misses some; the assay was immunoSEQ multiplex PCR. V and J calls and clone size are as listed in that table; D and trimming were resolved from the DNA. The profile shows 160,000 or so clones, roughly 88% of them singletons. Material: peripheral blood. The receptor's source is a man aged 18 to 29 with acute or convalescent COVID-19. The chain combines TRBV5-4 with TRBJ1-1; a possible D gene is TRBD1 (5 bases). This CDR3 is CASSLGGEDMNTEAFF. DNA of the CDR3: TGTGCCAGCAGCTTGGGGGGGGAGGATATGAACACTGAAGCTTTCTTT.